This is a list of T cell receptor beta chains from one sample in a study of cytomegalovirus exposure and HLA in healthy donors. Sequencing was performed with immunoSEQ multiplex PCR; in TCRdb, only in-frame clones are kept and a portion is missing. This sample has about 250,000 clones; about 88% occur once, and the top ten carry around 13%. The sequencing input was PBMCs. The receptors shown here come from a man aged 18 to 30 in good health and CMV-seropositive. Both conserved end residues are part of each CDR3. Fields, in order: clone size, D gene, J gene, V gene, CDR3 DNA, CDR3 protein. The D gene is left open where the match is weak. Clone size is stated in some rows and not others, as once, few, many or a class when expanded.

>.|.|TRBJ2-5|TRBV5-6
TGTGCCAGCAGCTTAGTGGGCCAAGAGACCCAGTACTTC
CASSLVGQETQYF
>few|.|TRBJ2-1|TRBV5-4
TGTGCCAGCAGCTTGCAATATGAGCAGTTCTTC
CASSLQYEQFF
>.|.|TRBJ2-3|TRBV4-1
TGCGCCAGCAGCCAAGTCCCCGGACTGGACGAATTAGATACGCAGTATTTT
CASSQVPGLDELDTQYF
>.|.|TRBJ2-6|TRBV6-5
TGTGCCAGCAGTTACGGGTCTGGGGCCAACGTCCTGACTTTC
CASSYGSGANVLTF
>.|.|TRBJ1-2|TRBV6-1
TGTGCCAGCAGTGAACAACAGGGTTCGAGCTATGGCTACACCTTC
CASSEQQGSSYGYTF
>.|TRBD2|TRBJ2-3|TRBV30
TGTGCCTGGAGTGTAGGAGCGGGAGGCACAGATACGCAGTATTTT
CAWSVGAGGTDTQYF
>.|TRBD2|TRBJ2-1|TRBV7-9
TGTGCCAGCAGCTCCGGACTAGCGGGGATGAACAATGAGCAGTTCTTC
CASSSGLAGMNNEQFF
>few|TRBD1|TRBJ2-3|TRBV10-2
TGCGCCAGCACGGACAGGGTACGGACAGATACGCAGTATTTT
CASTDRVRTDTQYF
>.|TRBD1|TRBJ2-3|TRBV5-4
TGTGCCAGCAGCCCGACAGGGTCGAACACAGATACGCAGTATTTT
CASSPTGSNTDTQYF
>once|.|TRBJ1-2|TRBV15
TGTGCCACCAGCAGAGATGGGACTGGACGGGATGGCTACACCTTC
CATSRDGTGRDGYTF
>.|.|TRBJ1-1|TRBV27
TGTGCCAGCAGTTTGGACAGAACCTTTGAAGCTTTCTTT
CASSLDRTFEAFF
>.|.|TRBJ1-1|TRBV7-9
TGTGCCAGCAGCTTAGAAGTAGGGGGAAACACTGAAGCTTTCTTT
CASSLEVGGNTEAFF
>.|.|TRBJ1-2|TRBV6-5
TGTGCCAGCAGTTACGGGAGCCCAGGGGGCTACACCTTC
CASSYGSPGGYTF
>.|.|TRBJ2-2|TRBV7-7
TGTGCCAGCAGCTTAGGGGAACCCGGGGAGCTGTTTTTT
CASSLGEPGELFF
>.|.|TRBJ2-7|TRBV30
TGTGCCTGGAGCCTTAACAGGGTATCCTACGAGCAGTACTTC
CAWSLNRVSYEQYF
>.|TRBD1|TRBJ1-1|TRBV27
TGTGCCAGCAGGTCGATCAGGGGGTATCCTGAAGCTTTCTTT
CASRSIRGYPEAFF
>.|.|TRBJ2-7|TRBV15
TGTGCCACCAGCAGGGGACGAGACTACGAGCAGTACTTC
CATSRGRDYEQYF
>once|.|TRBJ2-7|TRBV30
TGTGCCTGGAGTTGGGGCTCCTACGAGCAGTACTTC
CAWSWGSYEQYF
>once|TRBD2|TRBJ2-3|TRBV27
TGTGCCAGCAGTCCCGGGGGACTAGCGGGAGTTACAGATACGCAGTATTTT
CASSPGGLAGVTDTQYF
>.|TRBD2|TRBJ2-1|TRBV11-3
TGTGCCAGCAGCCCTCGACTAGCGGCCTACAATGAGCAGTTCTTC
CASSPRLAAYNEQFF
>.|.|TRBJ1-1|TRBV19
TGTGCCAGTAGTATGGGTCTTGCAGGCACTGAAGCTTTCTTT
CASSMGLAGTEAFF
>.|.|TRBJ1-1|TRBV6-5
TGTGCCAGCAGCCGGACACCTTTGAACACTGAAGCTTTCTTT
CASSRTPLNTEAFF
>.|.|TRBJ1-2|TRBV28
TGTGCCAGCAGTTTTACGATCCTAGGTGGCTACACCTTC
CASSFTILGGYTF
>.|.|TRBJ1-4|TRBV5-1
TGCGCCAGCAGCTTGCCAGGGGCCGAAAAACTGTTTTTT
CASSLPGAEKLFF
>.|.|TRBJ2-5|TRBV30
TGTGCCTGGAGTGTACCCCTCCCGCAGGAGACCCAGTACTTC
CAWSVPLPQETQYF
>.|TRBD1|TRBJ1-5|TRBV29-1
TGCAGCGTCAAAGAGACAGGGGGTTACAATCAGCCCCAGCATTTT
CSVKETGGYNQPQHF
>.|TRBD2|TRBJ2-7|TRBV19
TGTGCCAGTAGTATAGTTGCGGGAGCCTACGAGCAGTACTTC
CASSIVAGAYEQYF
>.|TRBD1|TRBJ2-7|TRBV19
TGTGCCAGTAGTAAGAACAGGGGGACCTACGAGCAGTACTTC
CASSKNRGTYEQYF
>.|.|TRBJ1-1|TRBV5-1
TGCGCCAGCAGCTTGGCCGGGGGGCGCCGGGCGACTGAAGCTTTCTTT
CASSLAGGRRATEAFF
>.|.|TRBJ2-7|TRBV5-6
TGTGCCAGCAGCCGAGCAGGGAGACTGTACTTC
CASSRAGRLYF
>.|.|TRBJ1-1|TRBV15
TGTGCCACCAGGACGGGGGTTCGGAACACTGAAGCTTTCTTT
CATRTGVRNTEAFF
>.|.|TRBJ2-7|TRBV28
TGTGCCAGCAGTTACTACATTACCTACGAGCAGTACTTC
CASSYYITYEQYF
>.|TRBD1|TRBJ1-2|TRBV20-1
TGCAGTGCAAATCAGGGGGCTGGCTACACCTTC
CSANQGAGYTF
>.|.|TRBJ2-7|TRBV21-1
TGTGCCAGCCCGACGGGGTTCTACGAGCAGTACTTC
CASPTGFYEQYF
>.|.|TRBJ2-1|TRBV13
TGTGCCAGCAGCTTAGCGGGACTCGAGCAGTTCTTC
CASSLAGLEQFF
>.|.|TRBJ2-7|TRBV27
TGTGCCAGCAAACAAACCCCAGGACAGCAGTACGAGCAGTACTTC
CASKQTPGQQYEQYF